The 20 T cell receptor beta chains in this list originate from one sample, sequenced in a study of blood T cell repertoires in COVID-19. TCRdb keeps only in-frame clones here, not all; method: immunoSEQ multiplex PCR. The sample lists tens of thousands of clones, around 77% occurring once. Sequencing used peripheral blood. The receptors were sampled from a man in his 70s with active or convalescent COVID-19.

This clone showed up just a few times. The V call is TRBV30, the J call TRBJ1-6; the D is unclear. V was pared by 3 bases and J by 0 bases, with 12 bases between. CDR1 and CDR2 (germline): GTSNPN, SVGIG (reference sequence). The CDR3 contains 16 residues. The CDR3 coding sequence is TGTGCCTGGAGCGCCGCAAGCGTCTCCTATAATTCACCCCTCCACTTT. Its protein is CAWSAASVSYNSPLHF.

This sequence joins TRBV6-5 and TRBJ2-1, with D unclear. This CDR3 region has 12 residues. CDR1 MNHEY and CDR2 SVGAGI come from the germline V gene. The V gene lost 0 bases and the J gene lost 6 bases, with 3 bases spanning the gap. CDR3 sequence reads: CASSYSSNEQFF. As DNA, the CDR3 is TGTGCCAGCAGTTACTCGAGCAATGAGCAGTTCTTC.

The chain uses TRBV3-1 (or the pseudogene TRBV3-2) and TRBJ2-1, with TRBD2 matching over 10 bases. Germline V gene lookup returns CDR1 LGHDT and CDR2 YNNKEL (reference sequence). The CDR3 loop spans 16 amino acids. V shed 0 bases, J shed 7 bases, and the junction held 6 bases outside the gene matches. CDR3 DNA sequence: TGTGCCAGCAGCCAAGATAGCGGGGGGCTGGGTAATGAGCAGTTCTTC. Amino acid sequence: CASSQDSGGLGNEQFF.

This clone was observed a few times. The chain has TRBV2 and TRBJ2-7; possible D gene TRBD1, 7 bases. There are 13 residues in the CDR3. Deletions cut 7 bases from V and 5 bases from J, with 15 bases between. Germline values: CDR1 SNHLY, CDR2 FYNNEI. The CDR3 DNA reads TGTGCCAGCACGGGGGACAGTCCACACGAGCAGTACTTC. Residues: CASTGDSPHEQYF.

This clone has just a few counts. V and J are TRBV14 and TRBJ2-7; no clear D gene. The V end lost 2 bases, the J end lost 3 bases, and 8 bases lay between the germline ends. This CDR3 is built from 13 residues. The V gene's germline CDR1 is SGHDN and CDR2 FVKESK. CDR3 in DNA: TGTGCCAGCAGCCAAAATTCGGGCTACGAGCAGTACTTC. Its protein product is CASSQNSGYEQYF.

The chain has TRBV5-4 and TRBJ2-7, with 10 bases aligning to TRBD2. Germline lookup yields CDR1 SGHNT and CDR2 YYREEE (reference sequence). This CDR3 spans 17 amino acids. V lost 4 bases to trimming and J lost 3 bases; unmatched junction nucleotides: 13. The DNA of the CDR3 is TGTGCCAGCAGCCCCCTTCTAGTCGGACTAGCGGACTACGAGCAGTACTTC. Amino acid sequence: CASSPLLVGLADYEQYF.

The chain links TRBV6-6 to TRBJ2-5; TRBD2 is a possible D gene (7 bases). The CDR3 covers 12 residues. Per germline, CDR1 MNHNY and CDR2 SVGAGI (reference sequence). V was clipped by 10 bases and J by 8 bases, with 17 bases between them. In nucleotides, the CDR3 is TGTGCCACATCATTGGGGGGGCCCACCCAGTACTTC. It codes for CATSLGGPTQYF.

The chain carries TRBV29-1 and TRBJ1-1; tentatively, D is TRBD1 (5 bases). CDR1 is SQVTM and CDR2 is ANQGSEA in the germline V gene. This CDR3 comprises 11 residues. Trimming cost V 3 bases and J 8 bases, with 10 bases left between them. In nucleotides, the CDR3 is TGCAGCGTTGATGACAGACAGGAAGCTTTCTTT. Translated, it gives CSVDDRQEAFF.

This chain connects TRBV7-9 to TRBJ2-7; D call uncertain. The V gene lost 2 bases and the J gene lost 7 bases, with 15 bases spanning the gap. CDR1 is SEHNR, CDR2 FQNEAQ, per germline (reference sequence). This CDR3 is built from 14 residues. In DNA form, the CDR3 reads TGTGCCAGCAGCTTAAACAGCCTGGGTCGGGAGCAGTACTTC. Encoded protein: CASSLNSLGREQYF. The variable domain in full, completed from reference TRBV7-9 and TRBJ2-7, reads DTGVSQNPRHKITKRGQNVTFRCDPISEHNRLYWYRQTLGQGPEFLTYFQNEAQLEKSRLLSDRFSAERPKGSFSTLEIQRTEQGDSAMYLCASSLNSLGREQYFGPGTRLTVT.

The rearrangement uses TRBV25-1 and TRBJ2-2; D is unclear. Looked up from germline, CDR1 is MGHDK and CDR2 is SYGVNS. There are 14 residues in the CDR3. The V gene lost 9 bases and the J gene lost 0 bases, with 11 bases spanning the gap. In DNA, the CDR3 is TGTGCCAGTCAACCGATAGCGAACACCGGGGAGCTGTTTTTT. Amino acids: CASQPIANTGELFF.

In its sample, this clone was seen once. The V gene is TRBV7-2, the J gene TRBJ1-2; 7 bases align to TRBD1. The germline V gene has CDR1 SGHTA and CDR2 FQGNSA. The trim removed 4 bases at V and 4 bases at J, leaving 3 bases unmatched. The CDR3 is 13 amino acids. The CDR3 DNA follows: TGTGCCAGCAGCTCCGGGACAGTCTATGGCTACACCTTC. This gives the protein CASSSGTVYGYTF.

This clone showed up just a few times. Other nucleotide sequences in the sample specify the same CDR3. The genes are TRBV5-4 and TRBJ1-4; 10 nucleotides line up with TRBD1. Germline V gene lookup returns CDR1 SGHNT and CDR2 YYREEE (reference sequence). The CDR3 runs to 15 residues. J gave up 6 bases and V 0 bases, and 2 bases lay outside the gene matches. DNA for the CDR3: TGTGCCAGCAGCTTGGGGGGGACAGGGGATGAAAAACTGTTTTTT. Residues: CASSLGGTGDEKLFF.

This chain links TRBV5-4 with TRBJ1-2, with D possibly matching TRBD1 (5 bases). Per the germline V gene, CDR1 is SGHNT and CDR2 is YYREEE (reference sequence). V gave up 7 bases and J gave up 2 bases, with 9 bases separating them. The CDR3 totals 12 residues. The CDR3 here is CASGGGNYGYTF. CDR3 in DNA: TGTGCCAGCGGGGGGGGGAACTATGGCTACACCTTC.

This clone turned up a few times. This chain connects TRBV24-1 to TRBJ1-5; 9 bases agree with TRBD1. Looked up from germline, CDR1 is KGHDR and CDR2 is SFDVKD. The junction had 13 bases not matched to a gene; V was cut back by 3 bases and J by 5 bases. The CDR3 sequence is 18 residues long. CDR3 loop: CATSDGRGDRDRDQPQHF. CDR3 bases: TGTGCCACCAGTGATGGCCGAGGGGACAGGGATAGGGATCAGCCCCAGCATTTT.

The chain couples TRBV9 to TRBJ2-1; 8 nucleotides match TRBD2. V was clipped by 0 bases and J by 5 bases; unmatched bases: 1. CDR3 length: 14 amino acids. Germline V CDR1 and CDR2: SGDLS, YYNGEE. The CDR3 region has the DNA TGTGCCAGCAGCGTAGTCGGGGGGGACAATGAGCAGTTCTTC. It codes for CASSVVGGDNEQFF.

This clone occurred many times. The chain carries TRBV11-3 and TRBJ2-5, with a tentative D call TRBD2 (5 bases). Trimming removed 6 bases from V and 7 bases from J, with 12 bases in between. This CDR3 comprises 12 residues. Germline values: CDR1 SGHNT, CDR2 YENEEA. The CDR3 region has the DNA TGTGCCAGCAGGAGGGAGTCGGGGACCCAGTACTTC. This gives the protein CASRRESGTQYF.

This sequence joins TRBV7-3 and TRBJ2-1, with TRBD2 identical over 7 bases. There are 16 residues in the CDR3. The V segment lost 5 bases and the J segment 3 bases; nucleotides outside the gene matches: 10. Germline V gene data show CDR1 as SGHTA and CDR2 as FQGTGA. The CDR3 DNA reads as TGTGCCAGCAGCCCCACTACTAGCGCCGGCTACAATGAGCAGTTCTTC. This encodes CASSPTTSAGYNEQFF. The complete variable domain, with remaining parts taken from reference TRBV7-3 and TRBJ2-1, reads GAGVSQTPSNKVTEKGKYVELRCDPISGHTALYWYRQSLGQGPEFLIYFQGTGAADDSGLPNDRFFAVRPEGSVSTLKIQRTERGDSAVYLCASSPTTSAGYNEQFFGPGTRLTVL.

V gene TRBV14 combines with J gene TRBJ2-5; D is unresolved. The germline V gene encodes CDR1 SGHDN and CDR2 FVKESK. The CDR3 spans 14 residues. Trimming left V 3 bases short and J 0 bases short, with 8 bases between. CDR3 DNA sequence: TGTGCCAGCAGCCATTACACCAACCAAGAGACCCAGTACTTC. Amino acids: CASSHYTNQETQYF.

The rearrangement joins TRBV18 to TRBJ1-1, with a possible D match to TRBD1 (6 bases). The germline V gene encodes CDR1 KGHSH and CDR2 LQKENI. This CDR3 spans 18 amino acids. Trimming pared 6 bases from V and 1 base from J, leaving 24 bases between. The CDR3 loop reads CASSPPPNRELPNTEAFF. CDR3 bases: TGTGCCAGCTCGCCCCCCCCCAACAGGGAACTACCGAACACTGAAGCTTTCTTT.

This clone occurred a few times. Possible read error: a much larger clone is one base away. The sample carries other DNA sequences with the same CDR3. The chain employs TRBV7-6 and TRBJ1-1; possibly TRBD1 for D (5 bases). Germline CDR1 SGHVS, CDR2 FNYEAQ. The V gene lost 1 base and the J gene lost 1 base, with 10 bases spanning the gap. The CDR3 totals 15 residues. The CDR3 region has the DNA TGTGCCAGCAGCTTAGTAGGGGTCGAGAACACTGAAGCTTTCTTT. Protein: CASSLVGVENTEAFF.